This TCR beta chain was retrieved from a study of chemoradiotherapy in HPV16-positive cancers. Germline assignment: CDR1 ENHRY and CDR2 SYGVKD. Trimming removed 6 bases from V and 4 bases from J, with 13 bases in between. The CDR3 covers 14 residues. In regard to this clone: Its antigen is as yet unknown.

Study findings and constraints: Non-HPV-specific T cells did not expand in tumors during treatment, whereas candidate HPV-specific clones and E7-related motifs did. Better recurrence-free survival went with HPV-responsive T-cell expansion in HPV16-positive patients.

Only in-frame clones appear in the TCRdb table, and some are missing; sequencing was by immunoSEQ multiplex PCR. This table has under 6,500 clones, 90% to 95% appearing once. The specimen was tumor tissue, collected from a patient who underwent chemoradiotherapy. The chain recombines TRBV10-3 with TRBJ2-1; D possibly corresponds to TRBD2 (6 bases). This TCR came from a human donor with HPV-associated anogenital cancer. CDR3 in DNA: TGTGCCATCAGGGAGGGTAGCATGTACAATGAGCAGTTCTTC. Translation gives CAIREGSMYNEQFF.